This record covers a single TCR beta chain. Its antigen is undetermined. Sequencing was performed with immunoSEQ multiplex PCR; in TCRdb, only in-frame clones are kept and a portion is missing. The top ten clones hold 7.6% of a sample with about 140,000 clones, more than 70% of them seen once. This CDR3 has 15 amino acids. J gave up 6 bases and V 6 bases, and 9 bases lay outside the gene matches. These data come from a study of cytotoxic CD8 clonotypes in ibrutinib-treated CLL. Regarding the study as a whole: Relative to age-matched healthy donors, clonality at baseline was higher, and it tracked circulating CD8+ T-cell counts.

The sequence derives from a human donor with chronic lymphocytic leukemia. Here the sequenced sample was PBMCs, taken after 36 months of ibrutinib treatment. This chain links TRBV23-1 with TRBJ2-3; TRBD2 agrees at 10 bases. TRBV23-1 is labeled an ORF, and its function is uncertain. The CDR3 is CASRGAGGSRDTQYF. CDR3 nucleotides: TGCGCCAGCAGGGGAGCGGGAGGGTCCCGGGATACGCAGTATTTT.